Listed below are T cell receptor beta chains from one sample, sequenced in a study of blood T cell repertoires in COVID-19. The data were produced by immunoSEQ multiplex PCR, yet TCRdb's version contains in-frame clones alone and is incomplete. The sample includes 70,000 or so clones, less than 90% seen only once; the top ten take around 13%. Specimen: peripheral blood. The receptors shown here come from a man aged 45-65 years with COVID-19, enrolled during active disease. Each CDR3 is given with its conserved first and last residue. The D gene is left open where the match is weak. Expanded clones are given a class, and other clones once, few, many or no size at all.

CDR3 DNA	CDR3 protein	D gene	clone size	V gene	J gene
TGTGCCAGTAGTATAAAGGCTCAGGCCACTGAAGCTTTCTTT	CASSIKAQATEAFF	-	-	TRBV19	TRBJ1-1
TGTGCCAGCAGTCAGGACAGGGGGCCAGGGGAGCAGTTCTTC	CASSQDRGPGEQFF	TRBD1	-	TRBV6-5	TRBJ2-1
TGTGCCAGTAGGCCGGGGCAGGGGGCTATAAGCAATCAGCCCCAGCATTTT	CASRPGQGAISNQPQHF	TRBD1	few	TRBV19	TRBJ1-5
TGTGCCAGCAGACCCTCCCCAGCGGAGACCCAGTACTTC	CASRPSPAETQYF	-	once	TRBV12-3/TRBV12-4	TRBJ2-5
TGTGCCAGCAGCTCCGGGCCCCAAGCGGCCCAGCATTTT	CASSSGPQAAQHF	-	many	TRBV5-4	TRBJ1-5
TGTGCCAGCTCCGGACAGGGGTCGGATACGCAGTATTTT	CASSGQGSDTQYF	TRBD1	-	TRBV11-3	TRBJ2-3
TGCGCCAGCAGTTCCCTGCGGGGGTTCACAGATACGCAGTATTTT	CASSSLRGFTDTQYF	TRBD2	-	TRBV5-1	TRBJ2-3
TGCGCCAGCAGCTTGGACAGGGAAGACACTGAAGCTTTCTTT	CASSLDREDTEAFF	-	-	TRBV5-1	TRBJ1-1
TGTGCCTCCTTTCCAGGGGAGTCCTACAATGAGCAGTTCTTC	CASFPGESYNEQFF	-	-	TRBV30	TRBJ2-1
TGTGCCAGCAGCTTTACAGGGTCGATCACAGATACGCAGTATTTT	CASSFTGSITDTQYF	-	-	TRBV7-9	TRBJ2-3
TGTGCCTGGGGGACAGGGGCCCCCAATCAGCCCCAGCATTTT	CAWGTGAPNQPQHF	TRBD1	-	TRBV30	TRBJ1-5
TGTGCCAGCAGCCCCCGGGACACCCGGGGCACCGGGGAGCTGTTTTTT	CASSPRDTRGTGELFF	-	-	TRBV11-3	TRBJ2-2
TGTGCCAGCAGTTTAACTGTCGGGTTGATTCAGCCCCAGCATTTT	CASSLTVGLIQPQHF	-	-	TRBV28	TRBJ1-5
TGTGCCAGCAGCCCGATACGGGTTTTGACTGAAGCTTTCTTT	CASSPIRVLTEAFF	-	-	TRBV14	TRBJ1-1
TGTGCCAGCTCACCTGGGACAGGGTTAGGCAATCAGCCCCAGCATTTT	CASSPGTGLGNQPQHF	TRBD1	-	TRBV18	TRBJ1-5
TGTGCCAGCAGCTTAGCGGTACTAGCGGGAATTGGGTCCTACGAGCAGTACTTC	CASSLAVLAGIGSYEQYF	TRBD2	-	TRBV7-8	TRBJ2-7
TGCGCCAGCAGCCAGGGTCTGGCGGGAGGGCCGGGTACGCAGTATTTT	CASSQGLAGGPGTQYF	TRBD2	-	TRBV4-3	TRBJ2-3
TGTGCCTGGAGTGTAGCGGATAATTCACCCCTCCACTTT	CAWSVADNSPLHF	-	-	TRBV30	TRBJ1-6
TGTGCCATCAGGGGTTTGGGGAGCGGTGAGCAGTACTTC	CAIRGLGSGEQYF	-	-	TRBV10-3	TRBJ2-7
TGCGCCAGCAGCCAAGATATCGGGCAGGGCCACGAGCAGTACTTC	CASSQDIGQGHEQYF	-	-	TRBV4-3	TRBJ2-7
TGCGCCAGCAGCCCTGGGGGGGCGCTCCAAGAGACCCAGTACTTC	CASSPGGALQETQYF	-	-	TRBV5-1	TRBJ2-5
TGTGCCAGCAGCCTTCGCCCGGGACACCTCCAAGAGACCCAGTACTTC	CASSLRPGHLQETQYF	-	-	TRBV27	TRBJ2-5
TGTGCCAGCAGTGAAGTGGGAGTTATAGCGAGGGAAAAACTGTTTTTT	CASSEVGVIAREKLFF	-	-	TRBV2	TRBJ1-4
TGTGCCAGCAGTTCTCTAGCGGGAGAAATTAATGAGCAGTTCTTC	CASSSLAGEINEQFF	TRBD2	-	TRBV27	TRBJ2-1
TGTGCCAGCAGCCCGGAGGCCTTCTCTGGAAACACCATATATTTT	CASSPEAFSGNTIYF	-	-	TRBV4-2	TRBJ1-3
TGTGCCTGGAAAGTTTCTAGCAATGAGCAGTTCTTC	CAWKVSSNEQFF	-	-	TRBV30	TRBJ2-1
TGTGCCAGCAGTTACTCACTAGCGGGAGGGACAGATACGCAGTATTTT	CASSYSLAGGTDTQYF	TRBD2	-	TRBV6-5	TRBJ2-3
TGTGCCAGCAGCTTACTAGCGGGAAGTGGGTTAGATGAGCAGTTCTTC	CASSLLAGSGLDEQFF	TRBD2	-	TRBV7-2	TRBJ2-1
TGTGCCAGCGGGCCCCGGTGGTACGAGCAGTACTTC	CASGPRWYEQYF	-	-	TRBV7-2	TRBJ2-7
TGTGCCTGGAGATTAGACAGGGCGAACACTGAAGCTTTCTTT	CAWRLDRANTEAFF	TRBD1	once	TRBV30	TRBJ1-1
TGTGCCAGCAGCCAAGGCAGCGGGAGTGCTTATGTTGAGCAGTTCTTC	CASSQGSGSAYVEQFF	TRBD2	-	TRBV4-2	TRBJ2-1
TGCGCCAGCCACGCTCCGGGACAGGGGCAAGAGACCCAGTACTTC	CASHAPGQGQETQYF	TRBD1	-	TRBV5-1	TRBJ2-5
TGTGCCATGGGAGACAGGGCCGACACCGGGGAGCTGTTTTTT	CAMGDRADTGELFF	TRBD1	-	TRBV10-3	TRBJ2-2
TGTGCTAGCAGCTTAGGGCAGGGCACCGGCTACGAGCAGTACTTC	CASSLGQGTGYEQYF	-	-	TRBV7-7	TRBJ2-7
TGCAGTGCTAGTTTAGGGACAGGGGACAATCAGCCCCAGCATTTT	CSASLGTGDNQPQHF	TRBD1	once	TRBV20-1	TRBJ1-5
TGTGCCATCAGTGAGGGGATAGCGGGAACTAGCACAGATACGCAGTATTTT	CAISEGIAGTSTDTQYF	TRBD2	-	TRBV10-3	TRBJ2-3
TGTGCCAGCAGTGGACAGGGGGCAGATTCACCCCTCCACTTT	CASSGQGADSPLHF	TRBD1	-	TRBV2	TRBJ1-6
TGTGCCAGCAGCGCCAGGACAGGGGTAGGAGAGACCCAGTACTTC	CASSARTGVGETQYF	TRBD1	-	TRBV9	TRBJ2-5
TGCGCCAGCAGCTTTGCTCTCCGATCGGTGAACACTGAAGCTTTCTTT	CASSFALRSVNTEAFF	-	-	TRBV5-1	TRBJ1-1
TGTGCCTGGAGTGGTCGGTCTGTCACTTTCTTT	CAWSGRSVTFF	-	-	TRBV30	TRBJ1-1